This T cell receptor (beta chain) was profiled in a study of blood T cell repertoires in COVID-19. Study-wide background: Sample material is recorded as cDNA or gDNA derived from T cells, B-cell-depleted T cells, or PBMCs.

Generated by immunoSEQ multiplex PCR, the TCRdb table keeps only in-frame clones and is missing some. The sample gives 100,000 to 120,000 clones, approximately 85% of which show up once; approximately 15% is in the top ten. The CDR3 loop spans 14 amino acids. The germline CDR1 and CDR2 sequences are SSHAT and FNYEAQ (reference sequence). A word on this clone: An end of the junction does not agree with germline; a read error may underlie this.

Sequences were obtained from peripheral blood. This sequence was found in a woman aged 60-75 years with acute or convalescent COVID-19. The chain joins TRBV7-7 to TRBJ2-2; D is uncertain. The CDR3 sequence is CASSLAQDTGELFF. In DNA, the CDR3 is TGTGCTAGCAGCTTAGCTCAGGATACCGGGGAGCTGTTTTTT.